The 13 T cell receptor beta chains presented below share a single source sample, sequenced in a study of blood T cell repertoires in COVID-19. TCRdb's copy holds only in-frame clones and misses some; the assay was immunoSEQ multiplex PCR. The table lists over 55,000 clones, more than 70% of them singletons, with about 10% in the top ten. Sequencing used peripheral blood. The origin of the receptors is a man over 45 with active COVID-19.

This chain connects TRBV15 to TRBJ1-1; D perhaps matches TRBD1 (6 bases). The CDR3 totals 15 residues. V was cut by 0 bases and J by 4 bases, with 12 bases left in between. The germline CDR1 and CDR2 sequences are LNHNV and YYDKDF (reference sequence). CDR3 sequence reads: CATSRDGRGVTEAFF. The DNA for the CDR3 is TGTGCCACCAGCAGAGATGGCAGGGGCGTCACTGAAGCTTTCTTT.

The rearrangement links TRBV2 to TRBJ2-3; tentatively, D is TRBD2 (5 bases). V lost 3 bases, J lost 1 base, and 11 bases lay in between. The CDR3 has 15 amino acids. Germline CDR1 reads SNHLY; CDR2 reads FYNNEI. The CDR3 spells CASSDGIIGTDTQYF. The CDR3 DNA reads TGTGCCAGCAGTGACGGGATTATCGGCACAGATACGCAGTATTTT.

The CDR3, as DNA: TGTGCCAGCAGCCAAGATGGTCGTCTAGCGTTTAATACGCAGTATTTT. This gives the protein CASSQDGRLAFNTQYF. This rearrangement joins TRBV3-1 (or the pseudogene TRBV3-2) to TRBJ2-3; the D gene is possibly TRBD2 (6 bases). V shed 0 bases and J shed 7 bases, with 17 bases lying between them. The length of the CDR3 is 16 residues. CDR1 and CDR2 (germline): LGHDT, YNNKEL (reference sequence).

The chain is built from TRBV11-2 and TRBJ2-7; D not resolved. From germline, CDR1 is SGHAT and CDR2 FQNNGV. The V end was cut by 2 bases, the J end by 12 bases, with 14 bases between. This CDR3 comprises 12 residues. The CDR3, as DNA: TGTGCCAGCAGCTTAACGACTCCCCCCTTGTACTTC. Its protein product is CASSLTTPPLYF.

The V gene is TRBV5-4, the J gene TRBJ1-2; 9 nucleotides align to TRBD1. The ends lost 4 bases at V and 3 bases at J; junction bases unmatched: 7. This CDR3 contains 15 residues. Germline V gene lookup returns CDR1 SGHNT and CDR2 YYREEE (reference sequence). The CDR3 nucleotides are TGTGCCAGCAGCCTGGCGGGACAGGGACACTATGGCTACACCTTC. It codes for CASSLAGQGHYGYTF.

This chain joins TRBV9 and TRBJ2-5; 10 positions agree with TRBD2. Germline V gene sequence: CDR1 SGDLS, CDR2 YYNGEE. Trimming at V came to 0 bases and at J to 4 bases, leaving 6 bases not matched to a gene. This CDR3 contains 16 residues. This CDR3 reads CASSVARAGGRETQYF. In nucleotides, the CDR3 is TGTGCCAGCAGCGTAGCTCGAGCGGGGGGGCGAGAGACCCAGTACTTC.

This chain links TRBV6-6 with TRBJ2-7; weak D call: TRBD1 (6 bases). Deletions cut 8 bases from V and 0 bases from J, with 14 bases between. CDR1 MNHNY and CDR2 SVGAGI come from the germline V gene (reference sequence). CDR3 length: 14 amino acids. This CDR3 is CASEQGFDSYEQYF. DNA for the CDR3: TGTGCCAGCGAACAGGGATTTGACTCCTACGAGCAGTACTTC.

The V gene is TRBV12-3 or TRBV12-4, the J gene TRBJ1-1, with a weak D call TRBD1 (5 bases). The V end lost 4 bases, the J end lost 5 bases, and 11 bases lay between the germline ends. The CDR3 has 13 amino acids. The CDR3 sequence: CASSWGLGTEAFF. CDR3 sequence (DNA): TGTGCCAGCAGTTGGGGCTTGGGGACTGAAGCTTTCTTT.

The chain has TRBV7-2 and TRBJ2-5, with D unresolved. The germline V gene has CDR1 SGHTA and CDR2 FQGNSA. Trimming pared 2 bases from V and 1 base from J, leaving 11 bases between. The CDR3 spans 15 residues. The CDR3 loop is CASSLFNQLQETQYF. CDR3 sequence (DNA): TGTGCCAGCAGCTTATTTAACCAACTCCAAGAGACCCAGTACTTC.

The chain uses TRBV7-2 and TRBJ2-1, with D unresolved. V shed 7 bases and J shed 2 bases, with 18 bases lying between them. The CDR3 loop spans 16 amino acids. The germline CDR1 and CDR2 sequences are SGHTA and FQGNSA. The CDR3 DNA reads TGTGCCAGCACCCAAGTGGGCGACCTGACCTACAATGAGCAGTTCTTC. Protein: CASTQVGDLTYNEQFF.

The sample holds one count of this clone. The chain uses TRBV27 and TRBJ2-6; no firm D call. The CDR3 totals 13 residues. V was shortened by 4 bases and J by 12 bases, with 13 bases between the two germline ends. Germline CDR1 is MNHEY and CDR2 is SMNVEV (reference sequence). The CDR3 sequence: CASSWLKRGVLTF. The CDR3 nucleotides are TGTGCCAGCAGTTGGCTAAAAAGAGGCGTCCTGACTTTC.

This clone was counted once. The chain uses TRBV4-3 and TRBJ2-1, with TRBD1 identical over 9 bases. Germline CDR1 and CDR2: LGHNA and YSLEER. Trimming removed 4 bases from V and 7 bases from J; junction bases left unmatched: 8. The CDR3 runs 15 residues. CDR3 loop: CASSRTGTGSNEQFF. Here the CDR3 DNA reads TGCGCCAGCAGCCGCACCGGGACAGGGTCGAATGAGCAGTTCTTC.

This sequence joins TRBV9 and TRBJ2-7; D may be TRBD2 (7 bases). Trimming took 0 bases from V and 7 from J, leaving 14 bases between them. The germline CDR1 and CDR2 sequences are SGDLS and YYNGEE. This CDR3 region has 14 residues. CDR3 loop: CASSVVGGLGEQYF. The CDR3 bases are TGTGCCAGCAGCGTAGTCGGGGGGCTGGGGGAGCAGTACTTC.